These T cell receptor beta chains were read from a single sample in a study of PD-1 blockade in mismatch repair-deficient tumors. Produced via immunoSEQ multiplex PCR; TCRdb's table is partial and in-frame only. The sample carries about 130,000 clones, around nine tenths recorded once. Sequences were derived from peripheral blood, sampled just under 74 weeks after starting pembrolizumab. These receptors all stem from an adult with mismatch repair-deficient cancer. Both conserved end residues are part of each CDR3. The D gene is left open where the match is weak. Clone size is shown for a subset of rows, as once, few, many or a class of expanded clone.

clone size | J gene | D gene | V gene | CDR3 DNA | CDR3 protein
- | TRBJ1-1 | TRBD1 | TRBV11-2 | TGTGCCAGCAGCTTAAATGCAGGGGGCGCGGGTGGGAACACTGAAGCTTTCTTT | CASSLNAGGAGGNTEAFF
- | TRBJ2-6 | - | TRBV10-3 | TGTGCCATCAGTCGGATACAAAGTCGGGCCAACGTCCTGACTTTC | CAISRIQSRANVLTF
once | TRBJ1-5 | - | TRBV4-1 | TGCGCCAGCAGCCAAAGCCGAGGGAATCAGCCCCAGCATTTT | CASSQSRGNQPQHF
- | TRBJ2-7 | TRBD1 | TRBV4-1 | TGCGCCAGCAGCCGAACACCTCAGGGGGCCTTCTACGAGCAGTACTTC | CASSRTPQGAFYEQYF
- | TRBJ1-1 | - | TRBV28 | TGTGCCAGCAGTCTGTTGACGCGGGGGTTTAGACAGAACACTGAAGCTTTCTTT | CASSLLTRGFRQNTEAFF
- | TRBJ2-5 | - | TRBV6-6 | TGTGCCAGCAGTGCCCTTCAAGAGACCCAGTACTTC | CASSALQETQYF
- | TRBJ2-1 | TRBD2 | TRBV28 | TGTGCCAGCAGTTTTGTAGTAGCGGGTTCCTACAATGAGCAGTTCTTC | CASSFVVAGSYNEQFF
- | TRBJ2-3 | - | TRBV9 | TGTGCCAGCAGCGTAGGGAGCAGGGTCTGGGGAGATACGCAGTATTTT | CASSVGSRVWGDTQYF
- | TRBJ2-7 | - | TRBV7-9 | TGTGCCAGCAGCGTACAGGGCTCCTACGAGCAGTACTTC | CASSVQGSYEQYF
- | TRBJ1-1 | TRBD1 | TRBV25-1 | TGTGCCAGCAGTGACCAGACAGGGCCGGACACTGAAGCTTTCTTT | CASSDQTGPDTEAFF
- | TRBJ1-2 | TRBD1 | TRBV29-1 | TGCAGCGTGGCCCAAAAGACAGGGAGGCACTATGGCTACACCTTC | CSVAQKTGRHYGYTF
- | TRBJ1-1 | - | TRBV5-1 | TGCGCCAGCAGCCCAGGGACAACCCGGGACACTGAAGCTTTCTTT | CASSPGTTRDTEAFF
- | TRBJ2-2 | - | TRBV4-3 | TGCGCCAGCAGCCAAGACTACGGGGAGCTGTTTTTT | CASSQDYGELFF